What follows describes a single T cell receptor beta chain. Its antigen remains unidentified. The data derive from a study of T cell responses to AZD1222 COVID-19 vaccine. Findings of the study overall: Repertoire sampling happened only post peak T cell response. Once two AZD1222 doses were given, Spike-specific TCR breadth and depth went up. CD4 TCRs linked to vaccination spanned spike, dominating at 160-218 and 743-854. Females outnumbered males among donors, who were mostly white British; clonal diversity was possibly underestimated.

Sequenced by immunoSEQ multiplex PCR; TCRdb stores in-frame clones only, minus some. The sample comprises 65,000 to 70,000 clones, about 90% of which are singletons, and 7.8% rests with the top ten. The V gene end was trimmed by 4 bases and the J gene end by 4 bases; junction bases not matched to a gene: 7. The CDR3 has 14 residues. The V gene's germline CDR1 is SGHVS and CDR2 FNYEAQ. Sequencing used peripheral blood, obtained on day 0 of AZD1222 vaccination. The J gene is TRBJ2-7, the V gene TRBV7-6; TRBD2 agrees at 7 bases. The TCR originated in an adult in good health. For the CDR3, the DNA is TGTGCCAGCAGCTCGGGAGGTCGGGGGTACGAGCAGTACTTC. This translates into CASSSGGRGYEQYF.